This T cell receptor (beta chain) originates from a study of T cell responses to AZD1222 COVID-19 vaccine. Sequencing used immunoSEQ multiplex PCR; TCRdb keeps in-frame clones, though not all of them. Seen here are approximately 100,000 clones, around 87% observed once, and the top ten hold about 12%. A note on this clone: Antigen unknown.

General study points: Researchers took repertoire samples only after the peak T cell response had come. Donors were chiefly white British, with a greater number of females, and clonal diversity was perhaps underestimated. Variant regions that are unmutated are reportedly the target of nearly half of spike-specific TCRs.

The clonotype originates from an adult in good health. The source was peripheral blood, collected on day 0 of AZD1222 vaccination.

In DNA, the CDR3 is TGTGCCAGCAGTTCCGAGGCTGGCACTGAAGCTTTCTTT. It is translated as CASSSEAGTEAFF. This chain links TRBV6-5 with TRBJ1-1; D gene ambiguous. Germline V lookup: CDR1 MNHEY, CDR2 SVGAGI. The CDR3 is made up of 13 amino acids. Trimming pared 4 bases from V and 4 bases from J, leaving 10 bases between.